This T cell receptor (beta chain) was retrieved from a study of a mutant IDH1 vaccine in newly diagnosed glioma. Study overall: Males made up approximately 62% and females about 40% of treated patients, whose mean age was approximately 40 years. The therapy given earlier, which was standard therapy, consisted of radiotherapy, temozolomide, or both, and most of the patients received both.

The V end was cut by 6 bases, the J end by 6 bases, with 14 bases between. The CDR3 loop spans 13 amino acids. Per the germline V gene, CDR1 is MNHEY and CDR2 is SVGAGI. As to this clone: What it binds is unknown.

Study-level points and caveats: Whatever changes occurred in top peripheral T cell clonotypes seemed unrelated to pseudoprogression.

Time point here: week 35, safety follow-up. Mutant IDH1 20-mer peptide, at 300 ug, made up each vaccine dose, with topical imiquimod. The data were produced by immunoSEQ multiplex PCR, yet TCRdb's version contains in-frame clones alone and is incomplete. Here the sample spans 35,000 to 50,000 clones, around 94% being singletons. This clonotype was obtained from a man in his fifties or sixties with glioma. The starting material was PBMCs, obtained from a glioma patient whose treatment included an IDH1 peptide vaccine. The chain is built from TRBV6-5 and TRBJ2-5; D possibly corresponds to TRBD2 (6 bases). In nucleotides, the CDR3 is TGTGCCAGCAGCCCCGGGAGATTGAAGACCCAGTACTTC. It codes for CASSPGRLKTQYF.